The source of this T cell receptor (beta chain) is a study of beta chain features in type 1 diabetes. Broader study findings: The naive, central memory and Treg TCRB repertoires of patients appeared to be more similar to one another than those of healthy donors. VDJ junctions from type 1 diabetes patients carried fewer insertions and larger deletions.

Expressed TCRB transcripts were sequenced because the entire RNA isolate underwent reverse transcription. The protocol was immunoSEQ multiplex PCR, while the TCRdb copy is restricted to in-frame clones and leaves out a portion. The sample consists of 450,000 or so clones, about an eighth of them appearing once. It was one heparinised blood draw, averaging around 100 mL, that each donor gave. Sorting based on CD45RO/CCR7/CD25/CD127/CD95/CD27 separated CD4+ naive, central memory, regulatory and stem cell-like memory cells. This CDR3 has 12 amino acids. The V gene's germline CDR1 is SEHNR and CDR2 FQNEAQ (reference sequence). Trimming pared 5 bases from V and 9 bases from J, leaving 13 bases between. On this clone itself: Its target is not known.

This TCR was sampled from a woman in her late teens or twenties in good health. Sequencing used naive CD4+ T cells from blood. V and J are TRBV7-9 and TRBJ2-5; D call uncertain. The CDR3, as DNA: TGTGCCAGCAGCCACATTGATCGAGCCCAGTACTTC. Its translation: CASSHIDRAQYF.